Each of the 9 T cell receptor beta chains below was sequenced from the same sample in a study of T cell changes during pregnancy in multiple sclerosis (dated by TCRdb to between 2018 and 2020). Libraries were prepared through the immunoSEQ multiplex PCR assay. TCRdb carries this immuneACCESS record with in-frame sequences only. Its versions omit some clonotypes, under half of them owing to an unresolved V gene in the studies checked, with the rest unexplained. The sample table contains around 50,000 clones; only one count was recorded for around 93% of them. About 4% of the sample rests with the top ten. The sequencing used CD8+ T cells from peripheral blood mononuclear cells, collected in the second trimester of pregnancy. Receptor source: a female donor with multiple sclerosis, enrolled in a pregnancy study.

CDR3 coding DNA: TGTGCCAGCAGCTTAGCAGCGGGACTAGCGGGAGTAGAGACCGGGGAGCTGTTTTTT. Amino acids: CASSLAAGLAGVETGELFF. The gene calls are TRBV7-9 and TRBJ2-2, with 14 nucleotides matching TRBD2. Germline V lookup: CDR1 SEHNR, CDR2 FQNEAQ (reference sequence). J was trimmed by 5 bases and V by 0 bases; bases with no gene match: 8. CDR3 length: 19 amino acids.

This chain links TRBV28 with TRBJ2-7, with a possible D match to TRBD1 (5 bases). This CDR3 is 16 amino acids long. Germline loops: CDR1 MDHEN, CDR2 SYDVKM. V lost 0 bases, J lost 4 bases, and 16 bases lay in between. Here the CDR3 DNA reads TGTGCCAGCAGTTTATGCTGGGCTGGACACCCTTACGAGCAGTACTTC. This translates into CASSLCWAGHPYEQYF.

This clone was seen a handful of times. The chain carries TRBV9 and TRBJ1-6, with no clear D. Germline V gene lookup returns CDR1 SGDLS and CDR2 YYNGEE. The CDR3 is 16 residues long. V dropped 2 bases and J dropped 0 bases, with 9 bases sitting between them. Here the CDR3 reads CASSVWGDSYNSPLHF. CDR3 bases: TGTGCCAGCAGCGTTTGGGGAGACTCCTATAATTCACCCCTCCACTTT.

The CDR3 DNA follows: TGTGCCAGCAGGGATAGAAAAACGACAGGGGGCTTCTCCTACGAGCAGTACTTC. It specifies CASRDRKTTGGFSYEQYF. The rearrangement links TRBV2 to TRBJ2-7; 10 nucleotides agree with TRBD1. The CDR3 runs 18 residues. Germline loops: CDR1 SNHLY, CDR2 FYNNEI. V gave up 6 bases and J gave up 0 bases; unmatched junction bases: 14.

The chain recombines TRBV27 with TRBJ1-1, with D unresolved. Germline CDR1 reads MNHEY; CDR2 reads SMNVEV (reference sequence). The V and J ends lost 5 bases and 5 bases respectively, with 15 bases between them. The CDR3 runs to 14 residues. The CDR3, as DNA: TGTGCCAGCAGTGGGAGGGATTTGGGGACTGAAGCTTTCTTT. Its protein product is CASSGRDLGTEAFF.

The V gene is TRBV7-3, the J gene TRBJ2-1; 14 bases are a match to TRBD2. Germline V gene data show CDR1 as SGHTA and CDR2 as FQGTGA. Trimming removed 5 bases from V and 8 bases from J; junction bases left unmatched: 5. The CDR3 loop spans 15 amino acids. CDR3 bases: TGTGCCAGCAGCCCTGGGACTAGCGGGAGTGATGAGCAGTTCTTC. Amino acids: CASSPGTSGSDEQFF. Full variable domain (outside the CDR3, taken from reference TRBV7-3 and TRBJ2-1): GAGVSQTPSNKVTEKGKYVELRCDPISGHTALYWYRQSLGQGPEFLIYFQGTGAADDSGLPNDRFFAVRPEGSVSTLKIQRTERGDSAVYLCASSPGTSGSDEQFFGPGTRLTVL.

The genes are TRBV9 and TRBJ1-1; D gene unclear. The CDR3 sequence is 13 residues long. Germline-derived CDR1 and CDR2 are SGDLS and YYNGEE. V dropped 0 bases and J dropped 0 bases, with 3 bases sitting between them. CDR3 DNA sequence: TGTGCCAGCAGCGTAGCCATGAACACTGAAGCTTTCTTT. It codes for CASSVAMNTEAFF.

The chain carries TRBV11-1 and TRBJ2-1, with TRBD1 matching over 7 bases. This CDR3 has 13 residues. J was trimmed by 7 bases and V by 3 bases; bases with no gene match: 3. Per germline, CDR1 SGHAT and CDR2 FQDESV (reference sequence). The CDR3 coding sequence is TGTGCCAGCAGCTTTACAGGGGTGAATGAGCAGTTCTTC. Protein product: CASSFTGVNEQFF.

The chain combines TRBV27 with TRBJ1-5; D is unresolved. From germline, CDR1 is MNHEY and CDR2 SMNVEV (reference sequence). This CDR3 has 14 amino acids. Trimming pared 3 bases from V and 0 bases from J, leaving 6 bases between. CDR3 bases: TGTGCCAGCAGTTTGATGGCTAGCAATCAGCCCCAGCATTTT. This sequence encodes CASSLMASNQPQHF.